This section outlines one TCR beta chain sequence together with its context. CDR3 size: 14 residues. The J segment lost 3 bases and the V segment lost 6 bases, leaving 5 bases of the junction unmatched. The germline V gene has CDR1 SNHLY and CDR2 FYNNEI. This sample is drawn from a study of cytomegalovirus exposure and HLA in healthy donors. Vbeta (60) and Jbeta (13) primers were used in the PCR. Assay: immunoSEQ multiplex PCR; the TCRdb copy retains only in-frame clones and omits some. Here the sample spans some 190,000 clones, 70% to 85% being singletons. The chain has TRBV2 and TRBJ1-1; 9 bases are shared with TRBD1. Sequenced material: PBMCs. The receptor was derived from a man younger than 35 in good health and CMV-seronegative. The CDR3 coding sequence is TGTGCCAGCAGGGCGGGGACAGGGCACACTGAAGCTTTCTTT. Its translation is CASRAGTGHTEAFF.